This record covers a single T cell receptor (beta chain). This sample is part of a study of blood T cell repertoires in COVID-19. Study-wide context: The analysed material was cDNA or gDNA that came from T cells, B-cell-depleted T cells, or PBMCs.

The data were produced by immunoSEQ multiplex PCR, yet TCRdb's version contains in-frame clones alone and is incomplete. The table shows roughly 70,000 clones, with 75% to 95% occurring only once. Trimming removed 0 bases from V and 6 bases from J, with 12 bases in between. This CDR3 is built from 15 residues. From germline, CDR1 is SGHRS and CDR2 YFSETQ. This clonotype was sampled from a human donor in a cohort sampled during active COVID-19. Material: peripheral blood. The chain uses TRBV5-1 and TRBJ1-4; D might be TRBD1 (5 bases). CDR3 in DNA: TGCGCCAGCAGCTTGGGGGGCAGGGTCGATGAAAAACTGTTTTTT. Amino acids: CASSLGGRVDEKLFF.